The T cell receptor beta chain under discussion was sequenced for a study of OX40 agonist ivuxolimab in advanced cancers. For the study at large: Patients assigned to dose escalation were diagnosed with hepatocellular carcinoma, melanoma, renal cell or head and neck cancer. Treatment received earlier with anti-PD-1, anti-PD-L1 or anti-CTLA-4 agents was allowed, and around 40% had some. Regarding the study as a whole: Average numbers of expanded clones were greater in CD8+ T cells than in CD4+.

The CDR3 runs to 15 residues. V shed 5 bases and J 5 bases; nucleotides not matched to a gene: 6. Per the germline V gene, CDR1 is SEHNR and CDR2 is FQNEAQ (reference sequence). The repertoire was sequenced with immunoSEQ multiplex PCR; TCRdb's copy has only in-frame clones and lacks some. The sample has roughly 75,000 clones, over 85% seen once. About this clone: Its antigen is still unknown.

The receptor's source is an adult with an advanced solid tumor such as melanoma, head and neck, liver or kidney cancer. The rearrangement uses TRBV7-9 and TRBJ1-6; 7 bases match TRBD1. Sequences were derived from CD4+ or CD8+ T cells sorted from blood, sampled in a trial of the OX40 agonist ivuxolimab. DNA for the CDR3: TGTGCCAGCAGCATAGGGACAGCCGATAATTCACCCCTCCACTTT. It translates to CASSIGTADNSPLHF.